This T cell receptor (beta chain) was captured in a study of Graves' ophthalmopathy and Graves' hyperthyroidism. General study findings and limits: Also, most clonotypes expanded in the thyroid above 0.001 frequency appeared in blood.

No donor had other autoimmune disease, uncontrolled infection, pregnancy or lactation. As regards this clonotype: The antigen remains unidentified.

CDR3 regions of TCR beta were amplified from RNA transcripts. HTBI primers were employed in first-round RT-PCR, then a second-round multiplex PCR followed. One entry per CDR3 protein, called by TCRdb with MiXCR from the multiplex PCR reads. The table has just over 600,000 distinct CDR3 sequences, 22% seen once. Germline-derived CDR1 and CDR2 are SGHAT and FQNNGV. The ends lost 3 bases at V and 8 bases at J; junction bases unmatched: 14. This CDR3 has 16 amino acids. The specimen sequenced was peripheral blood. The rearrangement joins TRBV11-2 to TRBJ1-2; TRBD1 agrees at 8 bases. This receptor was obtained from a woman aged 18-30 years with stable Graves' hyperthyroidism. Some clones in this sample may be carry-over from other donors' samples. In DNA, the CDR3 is TGTGCCAGCAGCTTTTCCCCCGGGACAGGTGGCCACGGCTACACCTTC. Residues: CASSFSPGTGGHGYTF.